This TCR beta chain was captured by sequencing in a study of blood T cell repertoires in COVID-19. Study at large: Acute and convalescent COVID-19 samples came from the United States, Italy and Spain.

This clone was picked up one time. Produced via immunoSEQ multiplex PCR; TCRdb's table is partial and in-frame only. The data show about 140,000 clones, 81% seen once. Germline CDR1 and CDR2: SGHRS and YFSETQ. This CDR3 is 16 amino acids long. The germline V and J ends were trimmed by 0 bases and 1 base, with 13 bases remaining between them. The material sequenced was peripheral blood. The receptor's source is a woman aged 55 to 70 with active or convalescent COVID-19. The chain links TRBV5-1 to TRBJ1-1; TRBD1 might be the D (6 bases). CDR3 sequence reads: CASSLAGGPENTEAFF. The CDR3 coding sequence is TGCGCCAGCAGCTTGGCGGGGGGCCCCGAGAACACTGAAGCTTTCTTT. The variable domain in full, completed from reference TRBV5-1 and TRBJ1-1, reads KAGVTQTPRYLIKTRGQQVTLSCSPISGHRSVSWYQQTPGQGLQFLFEYFSETQRNKGNFPGRFSGRQFSNSRSEMNVSTLELGDSALYLCASSLAGGPENTEAFFGQGTRLTVV.